These 13 T cell receptor beta chains came from one sample sequenced in a study of CD4+ T cells in melanoma (dated by TCRdb to between 2021 and 2023). The method was the immunoSEQ multiplex PCR assay. The source is immuneACCESS, and TCRdb retained only in-frame sequences with V and J called. Part of the clones is not carried over; for the studies checked, unresolved V genes explain less than half of this, and the remainder is unexplained. The sample table lists 20,000 to 25,000 clones, roughly 78% of them with a count of one. Together, the top ten hold 9.7% of the sample. These receptors originate from a human donor with melanoma.

The J gene is TRBJ2-7, the V gene TRBV16; D not resolved. Germline assignment: CDR1 KGHSY and CDR2 FQNENV. The V and J ends lost 0 bases and 0 bases respectively, with 9 bases between them. CDR3 length equals 15 residues. CDR3: CASSQSHGGSYEQYF. The CDR3 DNA reads TGTGCCAGCAGCCAATCTCATGGCGGCTCCTACGAGCAGTACTTC.

The genes are TRBV7-9 and TRBJ1-2, with 7 bases aligning to TRBD1. The CDR3 sequence is 13 residues long. CDR1 and CDR2 from the germline V gene are SEHNR and FQNEAQ (reference sequence). The trim removed 5 bases at V and 8 bases at J, leaving 8 bases unmatched. The CDR3 protein is CASSLGGGGGYTF. The CDR3, as DNA: TGTGCCAGCAGCCTAGGAGGGGGCGGAGGCTACACCTTC.

This sequence joins TRBV6-1 and TRBJ2-3, with D tentatively TRBD2 (5 bases). V was cut by 3 bases and J by 1 base, with 23 bases left in between. Germline V gene sequence: CDR1 MNHNS, CDR2 SASEGT. The CDR3 is 19 amino acids. DNA of the CDR3: TGTGCCAGCAGTGAGGAGTTGAGCGGAACTCCGTGGGGCACAGATACGCAGTATTTT. This encodes CASSEELSGTPWGTDTQYF.

The chain combines TRBV25-1 with TRBJ1-2; TRBD1 aligns across 8 bases. V gave up 1 base and J gave up 8 bases; unmatched junction bases: 3. Germline V gives CDR1 MGHDK, CDR2 SYGVNS. The CDR3 totals 13 residues. This CDR3 is CASSEFTGGGYTF. In DNA, the CDR3 is TGTGCCAGCAGTGAATTCACAGGGGGAGGCTACACCTTC.

This clone was seen once. One end of the junction varies from germline; a read error may be responsible. Other DNA sequences from this sample encode an identical CDR3 as well. The V gene is TRBV5-3, the J gene TRBJ1-4, with D unresolved. TRBV5-3 is labeled an ORF, and its function is uncertain. CDR3 length: 15 residues. The CDR3 loop reads CARSQSKLEGEKLFF. CDR3 coding DNA: TGTGCCAGAAGCCAAAGTAAACTGGAAGGTGAAAAGCTGTTTTTT.

This rearrangement joins TRBV5-1 to TRBJ2-3, with TRBD1 as a possible D gene (5 bases). The CDR3 sequence is 15 residues long. Germline assignment: CDR1 SGHRS and CDR2 YFSETQ. V gave up 4 bases and J gave up 2 bases, with 14 bases separating them. The CDR3, as DNA: TGCGCCAGCAGCCCCGAAGGGGTCCTCACAGATACGCAGTATTTT. Its translation: CASSPEGVLTDTQYF. Full variable domain (rest looked up from reference TRBV5-1 and TRBJ2-3): KAGVTQTPRYLIKTRGQQVTLSCSPISGHRSVSWYQQTPGQGLQFLFEYFSETQRNKGNFPGRFSGRQFSNSRSEMNVSTLELGDSALYLCASSPEGVLTDTQYFGPGTRLTVL.

The chain uses TRBV27 and TRBJ1-1; possible D gene TRBD1, 6 bases. Trimming shortened V by 3 bases and J by 5 bases, and 16 bases separated the two germline ends. Germline-derived CDR1 and CDR2 are MNHEY and SMNVEV (reference sequence). This CDR3 region has 15 residues. Written as DNA, the CDR3 is TGTGCCAGCAGTTTCCTCAGGGGCATGAGGACTGAAGCTTTCTTT. Residues: CASSFLRGMRTEAFF.

The V call is TRBV14, the J call TRBJ2-1; D could derive from TRBD1 or TRBD2 (7 bases each). V shed 5 bases and J shed 13 bases, with 21 bases lying between them. CDR1 SGHDN and CDR2 FVKESK come from the germline V gene. The CDR3 sequence is 14 residues long. CDR3 DNA: TGTGCCAGCAGCGAGCCAGGGGGGGGATATCTACAGTTCTTC. Amino acids: CASSEPGGGYLQFF.

The chain uses TRBV29-1 and TRBJ2-5; D is uncertain. CDR3 length: 12 residues. Germline lookup yields CDR1 SQVTM and CDR2 ANQGSEA. V lost 1 base, J lost 5 bases, and 8 bases lay in between. The CDR3 loop is CSVEAQTETQYF. The DNA of the CDR3 is TGCAGCGTTGAAGCACAGACGGAGACCCAGTACTTC.

This clone has just a few counts. This chain joins TRBV7-9 and TRBJ2-4; D is unresolved. The germline V gene encodes CDR1 SEHNR and CDR2 FQNEAQ (reference sequence). This CDR3 region has 15 residues. Trimming left V 1 base short and J 0 bases short, with 7 bases between. Written as DNA, the CDR3 is TGTGCCAGCAGCTTAGGAGCAGGAGCCAAAAACATTCAGTACTTC. Its translation is CASSLGAGAKNIQYF.

The chain recombines TRBV9 with TRBJ2-5; 8 nucleotides line up with TRBD1. The CDR3 covers 15 residues. V dropped 2 bases and J dropped 4; count of bases not matched to a gene: 7. Germline CDR1 SGDLS, CDR2 YYNGEE. The DNA of the CDR3 is TGTGCCAGCAGCGTTTCTGACAGGGGTGGAGAGACCCAGTACTTC. Its translation is CASSVSDRGGETQYF.

Only one count was recorded for this clone. This chain uses TRBV5-4 with TRBJ1-2; D is undetermined. The CDR3 runs to 12 residues. Trimming removed 4 bases from V and 2 bases from J, with 6 bases in between. Germline CDR1 and CDR2: SGHNT and YYREEE (reference sequence). The CDR3 DNA follows: TGTGCCAGCAGCGCAGAGAACTATGGCTACACCTTC. Its protein product is CASSAENYGYTF.

The sample holds a few counts of this clone. V is TRBV5-1 and J is TRBJ2-2; D uncertain. The CDR3 runs to 14 residues. Germline CDR1 SGHRS, CDR2 YFSETQ. V was pared by 3 bases and J by 1 base, with 7 bases between. The CDR3 DNA reads TGCGCCAGCAGCTCCGACGGGAACACCGGGGAGCTGTTTTTT. Translated: CASSSDGNTGELFF.